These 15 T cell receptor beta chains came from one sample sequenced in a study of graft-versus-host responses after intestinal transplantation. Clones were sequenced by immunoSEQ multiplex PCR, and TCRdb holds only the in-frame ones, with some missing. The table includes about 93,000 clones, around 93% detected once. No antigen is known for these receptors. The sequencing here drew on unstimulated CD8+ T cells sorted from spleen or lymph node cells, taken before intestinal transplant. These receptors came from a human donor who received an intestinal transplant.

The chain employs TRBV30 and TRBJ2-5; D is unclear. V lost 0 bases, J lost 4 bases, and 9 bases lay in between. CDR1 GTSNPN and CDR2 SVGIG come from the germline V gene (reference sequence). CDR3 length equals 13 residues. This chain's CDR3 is CAWSVHVGETQYF. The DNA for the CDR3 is TGTGCCTGGAGTGTTCACGTCGGAGAGACCCAGTACTTC.

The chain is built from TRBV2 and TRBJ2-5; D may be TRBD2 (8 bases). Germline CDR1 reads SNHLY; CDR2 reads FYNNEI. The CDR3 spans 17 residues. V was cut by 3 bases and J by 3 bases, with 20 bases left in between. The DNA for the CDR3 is TGTGCCAGCAGTGAGTTGAGGGGGCGGGAGGCCGAAGAGACCCAGTACTTC. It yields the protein CASSELRGREAEETQYF.

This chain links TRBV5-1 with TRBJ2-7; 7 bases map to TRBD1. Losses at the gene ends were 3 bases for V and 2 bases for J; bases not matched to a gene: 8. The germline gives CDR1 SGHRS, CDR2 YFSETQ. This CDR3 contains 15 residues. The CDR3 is CASSWTGLGAYEQYF. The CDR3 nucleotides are TGCGCCAGCAGCTGGACAGGACTGGGGGCCTACGAGCAGTACTTC.

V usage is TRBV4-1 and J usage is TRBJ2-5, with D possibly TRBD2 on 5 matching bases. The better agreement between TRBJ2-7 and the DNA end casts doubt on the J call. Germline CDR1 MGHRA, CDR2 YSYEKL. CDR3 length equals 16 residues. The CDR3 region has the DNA TGCGCCAGCAGCCAAGCCGCTGGAGGTCCTGTGAACGAGCAGTACTTC. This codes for CASSQAAGGPVNEQYF.

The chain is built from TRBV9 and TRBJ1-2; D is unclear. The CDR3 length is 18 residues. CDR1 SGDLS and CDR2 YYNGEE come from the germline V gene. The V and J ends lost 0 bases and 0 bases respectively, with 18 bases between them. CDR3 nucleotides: TGTGCCAGCAGCGTAGGTACTGGAACGGAAACAGCTAACTATGGCTACACCTTC. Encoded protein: CASSVGTGTETANYGYTF.

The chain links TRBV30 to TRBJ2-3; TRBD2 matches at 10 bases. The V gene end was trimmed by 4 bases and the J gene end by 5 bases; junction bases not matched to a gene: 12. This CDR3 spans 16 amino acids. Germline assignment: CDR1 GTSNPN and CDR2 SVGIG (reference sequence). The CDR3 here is CAWISLTSGLGDTQYF. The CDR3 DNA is TGTGCCTGGATCAGTTTGACTAGCGGGCTGGGAGATACGCAGTATTTT.

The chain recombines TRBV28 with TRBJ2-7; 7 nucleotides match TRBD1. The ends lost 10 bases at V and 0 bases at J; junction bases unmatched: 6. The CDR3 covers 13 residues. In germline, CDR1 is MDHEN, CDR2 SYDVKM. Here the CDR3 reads CATEDRISYEQYF. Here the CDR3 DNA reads TGTGCCACCGAGGACAGGATCTCCTACGAGCAGTACTTC. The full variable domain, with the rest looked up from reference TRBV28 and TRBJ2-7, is DVKVTQSSRYLVKRTGEKVFLECVQDMDHENMFWYRQDPGLGLRLIYFSYDVKMKEKGDIPEGYSVSREKKERFSLILESASTNQTSMYLCATEDRISYEQYFGPGTRLTVT.

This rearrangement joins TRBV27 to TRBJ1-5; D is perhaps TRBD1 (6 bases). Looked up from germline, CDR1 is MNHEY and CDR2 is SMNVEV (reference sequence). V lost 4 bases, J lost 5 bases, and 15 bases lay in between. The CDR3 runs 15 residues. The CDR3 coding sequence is TGTGCCAGCAGTTCGAGGGGGGGGAGTTATCAGCCCCAGCATTTT. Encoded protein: CASSSRGGSYQPQHF.

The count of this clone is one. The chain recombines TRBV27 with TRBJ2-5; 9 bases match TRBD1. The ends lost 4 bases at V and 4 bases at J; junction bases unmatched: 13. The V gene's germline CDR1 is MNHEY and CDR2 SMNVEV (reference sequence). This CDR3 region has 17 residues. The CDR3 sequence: CASSYTGGLAPGETQYF. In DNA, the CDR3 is TGTGCCAGCAGTTACACAGGGGGCCTAGCACCGGGAGAGACCCAGTACTTC.

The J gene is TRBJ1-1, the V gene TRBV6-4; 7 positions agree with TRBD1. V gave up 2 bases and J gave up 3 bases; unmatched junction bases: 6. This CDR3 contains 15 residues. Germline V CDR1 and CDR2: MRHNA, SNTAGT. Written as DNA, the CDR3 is TGTGCCAGCAGTGACGAGGCAGGGACAGACACTGAAGCTTTCTTT. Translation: CASSDEAGTDTEAFF.

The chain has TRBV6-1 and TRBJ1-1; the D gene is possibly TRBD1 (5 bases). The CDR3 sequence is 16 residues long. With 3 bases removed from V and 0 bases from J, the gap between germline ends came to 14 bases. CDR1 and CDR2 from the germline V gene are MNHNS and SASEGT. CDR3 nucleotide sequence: TGTGCCAGCAGTGAGTGGGGAAGGGGCATGAACACTGAAGCTTTCTTT. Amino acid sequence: CASSEWGRGMNTEAFF.

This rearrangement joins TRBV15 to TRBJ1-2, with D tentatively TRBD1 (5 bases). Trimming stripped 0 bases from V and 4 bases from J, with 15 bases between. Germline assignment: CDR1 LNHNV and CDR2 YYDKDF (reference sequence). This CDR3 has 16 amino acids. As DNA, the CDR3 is TGTGCCACCAGCAGAGACCGTTCGATCGGGGGCTATGGCTACACCTTC. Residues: CATSRDRSIGGYGYTF.

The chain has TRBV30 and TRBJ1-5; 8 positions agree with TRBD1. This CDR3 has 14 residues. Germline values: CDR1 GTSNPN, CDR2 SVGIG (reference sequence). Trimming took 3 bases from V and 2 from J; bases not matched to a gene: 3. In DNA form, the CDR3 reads TGTGCCTGGAGGACAGGGGTCGGCAATCAGCCCCAGCATTTT. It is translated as CAWRTGVGNQPQHF.

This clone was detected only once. CDR3 residues: CASSSGQDPNYGYTF. In DNA, the CDR3 is TGTGCCAGTAGTTCAGGACAGGACCCTAACTATGGCTACACCTTC. J is TRBJ1-2 and V is TRBV19; TRBD1 matches 7 bases. Germline CDR1 LNHDA, CDR2 SQIVND (reference sequence). J lost 0 bases, V lost 5 bases, and 6 bases had no gene match. This CDR3 comprises 15 residues.

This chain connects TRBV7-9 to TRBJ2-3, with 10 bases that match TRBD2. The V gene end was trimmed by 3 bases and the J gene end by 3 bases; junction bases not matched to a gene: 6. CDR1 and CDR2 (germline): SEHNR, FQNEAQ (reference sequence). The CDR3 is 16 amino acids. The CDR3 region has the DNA TGTGCCAGCAGCTTTGACTCGACTAGCGGGACAGATACGCAGTATTTT. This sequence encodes CASSFDSTSGTDTQYF.